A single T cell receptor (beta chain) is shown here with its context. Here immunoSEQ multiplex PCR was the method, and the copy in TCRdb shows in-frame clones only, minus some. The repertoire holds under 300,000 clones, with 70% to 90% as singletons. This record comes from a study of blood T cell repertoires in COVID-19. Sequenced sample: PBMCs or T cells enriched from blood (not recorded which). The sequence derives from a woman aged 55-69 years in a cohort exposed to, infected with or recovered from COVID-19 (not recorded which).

CDR3 coding DNA: TGTGCCAGCAGCCACCTCGGGACAGTTGGCCAGCCCCAGCATTTT. Its protein product is CASSHLGTVGQPQHF. V and J are TRBV11-2 and TRBJ1-5; TRBD1 aligns across 7 bases. The germline gives CDR1 SGHAT, CDR2 FQNNGV. After removal of 5 bases from V and 7 bases from J, the junction contained 11 bases not matched to a gene. This CDR3 contains 15 residues.